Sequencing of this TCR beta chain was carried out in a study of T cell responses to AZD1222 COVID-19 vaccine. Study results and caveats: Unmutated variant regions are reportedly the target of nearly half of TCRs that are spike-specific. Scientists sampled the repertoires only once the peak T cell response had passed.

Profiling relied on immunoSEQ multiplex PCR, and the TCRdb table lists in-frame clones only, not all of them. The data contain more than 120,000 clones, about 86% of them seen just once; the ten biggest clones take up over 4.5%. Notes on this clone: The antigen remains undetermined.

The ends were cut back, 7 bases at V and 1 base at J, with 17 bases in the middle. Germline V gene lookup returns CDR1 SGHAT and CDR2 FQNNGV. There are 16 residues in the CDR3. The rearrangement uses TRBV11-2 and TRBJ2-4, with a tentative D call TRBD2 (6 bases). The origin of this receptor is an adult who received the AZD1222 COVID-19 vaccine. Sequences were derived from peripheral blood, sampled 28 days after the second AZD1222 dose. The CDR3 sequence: CASNKREEFAKNIQYF. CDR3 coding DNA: TGTGCCAGCAATAAGAGGGAGGAATTCGCCAAAAACATTCAGTACTTC.